These 25 T cell receptor beta chains share one sample of origin, sequenced in a study of regulatory T cells in long-lasting Graves disease listed by TCRdb under 2021. The sample's time point label, in plain terms: newly diagnosed GD, antithyroid drugs for less than 3 months. RNA was extracted from PBMCs in TRIzol for both TCR sequencing and RNA sequencing. Library construction relied on multiplex PCR. Sequenced on an Illumina HiSeq 4000. CDR3 regions were amplified by Arm-PCR with iRepertoire HTBI primers to construct TCR beta libraries. Using fastp trimming at Q25 and MiXCR clonotype assembly, TCRdb reanalyzed the public sequencing data and kept in-frame beta chains. Each record represents a unique CDR3 protein, reported with the most common genes and DNA among its rows. The sample table lists some 560,000 distinct CDR3 sequences, 15% to 20% of them with a count of one. Together, the top ten hold 20% to 25% of the sample.

The data were also submitted as part of a second study, on T cells in Graves' hyperthyroidism and ophthalmopathy.

The specimen comprised peripheral blood mononuclear cells (PBMCs), sampled at new diagnosis, from a patient treated with antithyroid drugs. Source of these receptors: a woman aged 40 to 65 with Graves disease. Donor details come from another sample of the same person, matched by shared clones.

The chain recombines TRBV20-1 with TRBJ2-7; TRBD1 is a possible D gene (5 bases). V lost 0 bases and J lost 3, with 15 bases in between. The V gene's germline CDR1 is DFQATT and CDR2 SNEGSKA (reference sequence). This CDR3 contains 15 residues. The CDR3 DNA follows: TGCAGTGCTAGAGATACAAGGGGCGTCGGCTACGAGCAGTACTTC. It encodes CSARDTRGVGYEQYF.

V is TRBV19 and J is TRBJ2-7; D call uncertain. In germline, CDR1 is LNHDA, CDR2 SQIVND (reference sequence). There are 14 residues in the CDR3. V lost 3 bases to trimming and J lost 1 base, with 10 bases between them. The CDR3, as DNA: TGTGCCAGTAGTATTGGTCCGGTATCCTACGAGCAGTACTTC. Amino acids: CASSIGPVSYEQYF.

To note about this clonotype: A clone one base away is much larger, so this may be a read error. CDR3 DNA sequence: TGTGCCAGCAGTGACCCAGGGGTCTTGGGCACTGAAGCTTTCTTT. This translates into CASSDPGVLGTEAFF. This chain joins TRBV6-1 and TRBJ1-1, with D tentatively TRBD1 (6 bases). Germline V CDR1 and CDR2: MNHNS, SASEGT. The CDR3 runs to 15 residues. Between the trimmed V and J ends, which lost 3 bases and 4 bases, there was a span of 15 bases.

This clonotype showed up many times. The gene calls are TRBV5-1 and TRBJ2-5; TRBD2 aligns across 8 bases. Per the germline V gene, CDR1 is SGHRS and CDR2 is YFSETQ. The CDR3 loop spans 14 amino acids. The J segment lost 5 bases and the V segment lost 1 base, leaving 4 bases of the junction unmatched. The CDR3 spells CASSLRSGGETQYF. In DNA, the CDR3 is TGCGCCAGCAGCTTGAGAAGCGGGGGTGAGACCCAGTACTTC.

The J gene is TRBJ1-3, the V gene TRBV6-5; possible D gene TRBD1, 5 bases. V was shortened by 2 bases and J by 0 bases, with 11 bases between the two germline ends. Germline values: CDR1 MNHEY, CDR2 SVGAGI. The CDR3 contains 16 residues. CDR3 DNA: TGTGCCAGCAGTTACGGACATATGAGCTCTGGAAACACCATATATTTT. This sequence encodes CASSYGHMSSGNTIYF.

The chain employs TRBV6-1 and TRBJ1-4; tentatively, D is TRBD1 (6 bases). Per the germline V gene, CDR1 is MNHNS and CDR2 is SASEGT. Trimming took off 6 bases at V and 8 bases at J, with 16 bases between the two ends. CDR3 length: 14 amino acids. The CDR3 DNA follows: TGTGCCAGCAGAAGAGGGGGGCCGGCCGAAAAACTGTTTTTT. It yields the protein CASRRGGPAEKLFF.

With respect to this clonotype: This could be a read error, since a much larger clone is one nucleotide away. The gene calls are TRBV7-2 and TRBJ2-1, with D perhaps TRBD2 (6 bases). This CDR3 has 15 amino acids. Germline CDR1 reads SGHTA; CDR2 reads FQGNSA. V was clipped by 5 bases and J by 5 bases, with 16 bases between them. This chain's CDR3 is CASSPGTSQNNEQFF. CDR3 nucleotide sequence: TGTGCCAGCAGCCCCGGGACTTCGCAAAACAATGAGCAGTTCTTC.

The rearrangement uses TRBV5-1 and TRBJ1-2; 9 bases are a match to TRBD1. Trimming took 0 bases from V and 6 from J; bases not matched to a gene: 3. The CDR3 runs 14 residues. Germline V gives CDR1 SGHRS, CDR2 YFSETQ. The CDR3 bases are TGCGCCAGCAGCTTGGGGGGGACAGGGAATGGCTACACCTTC. Its protein product is CASSLGGTGNGYTF.

CDR3 in amino acids: CSASISGATGTQYF. The CDR3, as DNA: TGCAGTGCTAGTATCAGCGGGGCGACGGGGACCCAGTACTTC. The chain combines TRBV20-1 with TRBJ2-5; 7 bases map to TRBD2. V trimming: 3 bases; J trimming: 7 bases; junction bases outside the gene matches: 11. CDR3 length: 14 amino acids. Per the germline V gene, CDR1 is DFQATT and CDR2 is SNEGSKA (reference sequence).

This clonotype was counted many times. This chain joins TRBV20-1 and TRBJ2-5, with no clear D. The CDR3 is 10 residues long. V lost 5 bases and J lost 5, with 6 bases in between. CDR1 DFQATT and CDR2 SNEGSKA come from the germline V gene (reference sequence). The CDR3 here is CSAYRETQYF. The CDR3 DNA reads as TGCAGTGCTTACCGGGAGACCCAGTACTTC.

This clonotype occurred a few times. J is TRBJ1-4 and V is TRBV7-2, with D unresolved. Germline V CDR1 and CDR2: SGHTA, FQGNSA. CDR3 size: 18 residues. Trimming took off 0 bases at V and 6 bases at J, with 20 bases between the two ends. CDR3 in amino acids: CASSLASRLPPEDEKLFF. The CDR3 coding sequence is TGTGCCAGCAGCTTAGCGTCCAGGCTCCCGCCAGAGGATGAAAAACTGTTTTTT.

A word on this clonotype: The conserved final phenylalanine or tryptophan is absent from the CDR3, which likely points to a read error. The chain couples TRBV11-3 to TRBJ1-1, with TRBD1 as a possible D gene (5 bases). CDR3 length: 13 amino acids. Germline V CDR1 and CDR2: SGHNT, YENEEA. Trimming shortened V by 0 bases and J by 6 bases, and 8 bases separated the two germline ends. The CDR3 coding sequence is TGTGCCAGCAGCTTAGACGGGGACGCTGAAGCTTTCTCT. Amino acid sequence: CASSLDGDAEAFS.

This clonotype was seen many times. The V call is TRBV12-3 or TRBV12-4, the J call TRBJ1-6; D gene unclear. The CDR3 is made up of 12 amino acids. Trimming took off 3 bases at V and 7 bases at J, with 4 bases between the two ends. CDR3 nucleotides: TGTGCCAGCAGTTTTGGGAATTCACCCCTCCACTTT. Translating it yields CASSFGNSPLHF.

A few counts support this clonotype. The chain links TRBV19 to TRBJ2-1; 10 nucleotides line up with TRBD2. The CDR3 contains 16 residues. Germline V lookup: CDR1 LNHDA, CDR2 SQIVND (reference sequence). Trimming took 6 bases from V and 1 from J; bases not matched to a gene: 6. CDR3 loop: CASRPLAGASYNEQFF. In DNA, the CDR3 is TGTGCCAGTAGACCTCTAGCGGGGGCTTCCTACAATGAGCAGTTCTTC.

This clonotype appeared many times. The chain joins TRBV3-1 to TRBJ2-7, with 9 bases matching TRBD1. Germline V gene sequence: CDR1 LGHDT, CDR2 YNNKEL (reference sequence). Unmatched junction bases numbered 18, after V lost 5 bases and J lost 1 base. This CDR3 has 19 residues. CDR3 in amino acids: CASSKAGQGGYSHSYEQYF. CDR3 coding DNA: TGTGCCAGCAGCAAAGCGGGACAGGGCGGTTATAGTCATTCCTACGAGCAGTACTTC.

This clonotype was seen a few times. The chain carries TRBV15 and TRBJ2-7; TRBD2 matches at 7 bases. The CDR3 is made up of 15 amino acids. The trim removed 0 bases at V and 4 bases at J, leaving 6 bases unmatched. From germline, CDR1 is LNHNV and CDR2 YYDKDF (reference sequence). In DNA, the CDR3 is TGTGCCACCAGCAGAGATGTGGCTAGCGGTTACGAGCAGTACTTC. It codes for CATSRDVASGYEQYF.

Note on this clonotype: A much bigger clone sits one base away, suggesting this may be a read error. The CDR3 does not end in the conserved phenylalanine or tryptophan, so this is likely a read error. This rearrangement joins TRBV5-8 to TRBJ2-5; 9 positions match TRBD1. Germline CDR1 SGHTS, CDR2 YDEGEE. The CDR3 extends over 14 amino acids. The J segment lost 3 bases and the V segment lost 4 bases, leaving 4 bases of the junction unmatched. The DNA for the CDR3 is TGTGCCAGCAGCCTCGGGACAGGGAAAGAGACCCAGTACCTC. Protein: CASSLGTGKETQYL.

V usage is TRBV29-1 and J usage is TRBJ1-2, with unresolved D. V was trimmed by 2 bases and J by 3 bases, leaving 7 bases between them. This CDR3 is built from 12 residues. Germline lookup yields CDR1 SQVTM and CDR2 ANQGSEA. DNA for the CDR3: TGCAGCGTTGAACTTTCGGACTATGGCTACACCTTC. Translated, it gives CSVELSDYGYTF.

This clonotype was picked up a small number of times. V and J are TRBV3-1 and TRBJ1-5, with unresolved D. V lost 1 base and J 4 bases, leaving 8 bases between the germline ends. CDR3 size: 14 residues. Germline CDR1 is LGHDT and CDR2 is YNNKEL (reference sequence). The CDR3 DNA reads TGTGCCAGCAGCCAAGGGAGAGTTAATCAGCCCCAGCATTTT. The encoded protein is CASSQGRVNQPQHF. Full variable domain (rest looked up from reference TRBV3-1 and TRBJ1-5): DTAVSQTPKYLVTQMGNDKSIKCEQNLGHDTMYWYKQDSKKFLKIMFSYNNKELIINETVPNRFSPKSPDKAHLNLHINSLELGDSAVYFCASSQGRVNQPQHFGDGTRLSIL.

Turning to this clonotype: Given a far larger clone just one base away, this is likely a sequencing read error. The rearrangement joins TRBV11-2 to TRBJ2-1; D unresolved. CDR1 is SGHAT and CDR2 is FQNNGV in the germline V gene. This CDR3 has 15 amino acids. CDR3 region: CASSLTVSSYDEQFF. The CDR3 DNA reads as TGTGCCAGCAGCTTGACGGTGAGCTCCTACGATGAGCAGTTCTTC. The full variable domain, completed using reference TRBV11-2 and TRBJ2-1, is EAGVAQSPRYKIIEKRQSVAFWCNPISGHATLYWYQQILGQGPKLLIQFQNNGVVDDSQLPKDRFSAERLKGVDSTLKIQPAKLEDSAVYLCASSLTVSSYDEQFFGPGTRLTVL.

The V call is TRBV18, the J call TRBJ1-2, with D perhaps TRBD1 (6 bases). The CDR3 covers 15 residues. Germline values: CDR1 KGHSH, CDR2 LQKENI. Trimming pared 3 bases from V and 8 bases from J, leaving 19 bases between. CDR3: CASSPSGGGSAGYTF. The CDR3 nucleotides read TGTGCCAGCTCACCCAGCGGAGGGGGATCTGCAGGCTACACCTTC.

The chain recombines TRBV6-1 with TRBJ1-2; D gene uncertain. This CDR3 comprises 11 residues. V was clipped by 10 bases and J by 0 bases, with 6 bases between them. CDR1 MNHNS and CDR2 SASEGT come from the germline V gene. CDR3 sequence (DNA): TGTGCCACCTATTCTAACTATGGCTACACCTTC. Translating it yields CATYSNYGYTF.

This clonotype was counted many times. CDR3 DNA sequence: TGTGCCAGCAGCCCGAGGGGGGTTATGGCGGGGCAGAGGGAAGATGAGCAGTTCTTC. Protein: CASSPRGVMAGQREDEQFF. The chain has TRBV2 and TRBJ2-1, with D possibly called TRBD1 or TRBD2 (6 bases each). Trimming shortened V by 6 bases and J by 8 bases, and 32 bases separated the two germline ends. Germline values: CDR1 SNHLY, CDR2 FYNNEI. CDR3 length equals 19 residues.

This clonotype was counted many times. The chain joins TRBV18 to TRBJ1-2; tentative D call: TRBD1 (5 bases). Germline-derived CDR1 and CDR2 are KGHSH and LQKENI. Trimming shortened V by 5 bases and J by 2 bases, and 9 bases separated the two germline ends. The CDR3 consists of 13 residues. CDR3 DNA sequence: TGTGCCAGCTCAGGGGGAGACAACTATGGCTACACCTTC. Amino acids: CASSGGDNYGYTF.

This clonotype was seen repeatedly, ten times or more. CDR3 protein: CSAEIGTGVEDEAFF. In DNA form, the CDR3 reads TGCAGTGCTGAGATAGGGACAGGGGTCGAGGATGAAGCTTTCTTT. The chain uses TRBV20-1 and TRBJ1-1; 10 nucleotides match TRBD1. Germline trimming cut 5 bases from V and 7 bases from J; bases unmatched to any gene: 13. CDR3 length: 15 residues. Germline values: CDR1 DFQATT, CDR2 SNEGSKA (reference sequence).